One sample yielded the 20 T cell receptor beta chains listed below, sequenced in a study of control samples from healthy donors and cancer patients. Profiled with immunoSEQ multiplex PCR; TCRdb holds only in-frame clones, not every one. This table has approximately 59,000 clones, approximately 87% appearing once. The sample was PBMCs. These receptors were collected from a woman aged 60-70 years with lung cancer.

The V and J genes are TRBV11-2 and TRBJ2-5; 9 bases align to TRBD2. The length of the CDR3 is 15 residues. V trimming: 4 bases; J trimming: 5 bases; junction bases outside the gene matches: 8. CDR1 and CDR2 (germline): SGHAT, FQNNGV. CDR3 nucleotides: TGTGCCAGCAGCTCATTAGCGGGAGTTGGGGAGACCCAGTACTTC. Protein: CASSSLAGVGETQYF.

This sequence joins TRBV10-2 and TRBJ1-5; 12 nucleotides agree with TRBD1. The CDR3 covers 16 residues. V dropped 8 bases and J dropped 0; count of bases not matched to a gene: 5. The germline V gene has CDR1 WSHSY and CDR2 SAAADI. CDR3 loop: CASRGGQGASNQPQHF. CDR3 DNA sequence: TGCGCCAGCCGAGGGGGACAGGGGGCTAGCAATCAGCCCCAGCATTTT.

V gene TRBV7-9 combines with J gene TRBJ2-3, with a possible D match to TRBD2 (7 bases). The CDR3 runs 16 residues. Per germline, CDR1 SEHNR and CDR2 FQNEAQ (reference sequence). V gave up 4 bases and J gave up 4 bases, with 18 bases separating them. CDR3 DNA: TGTGCCAGCAGCTCCCCCGCCGCCGGGGGGCCAGATACGCAGTATTTT. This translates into CASSSPAAGGPDTQYF. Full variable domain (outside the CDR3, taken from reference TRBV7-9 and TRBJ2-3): DTGVSQNPRHKITKRGQNVTFRCDPISEHNRLYWYRQTLGQGPEFLTYFQNEAQLEKSRLLSDRFSAERPKGSFSTLEIQRTEQGDSAMYLCASSSPAAGGPDTQYFGPGTRLTVL.

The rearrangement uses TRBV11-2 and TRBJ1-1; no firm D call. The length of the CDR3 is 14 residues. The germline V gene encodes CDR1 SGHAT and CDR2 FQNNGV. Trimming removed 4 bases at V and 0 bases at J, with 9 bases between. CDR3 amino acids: CASSSQKMNTEAFF. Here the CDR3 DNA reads TGTGCCAGCAGCTCACAGAAAATGAACACTGAAGCTTTCTTT.

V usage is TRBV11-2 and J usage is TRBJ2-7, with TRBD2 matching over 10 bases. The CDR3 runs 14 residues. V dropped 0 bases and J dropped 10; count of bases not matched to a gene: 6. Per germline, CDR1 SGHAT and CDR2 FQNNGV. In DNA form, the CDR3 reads TGTGCCAGCAGCTTAGAGCCTAGCGGGAGCGCTCAGTACTTC. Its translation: CASSLEPSGSAQYF. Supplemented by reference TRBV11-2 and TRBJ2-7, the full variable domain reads EAGVAQSPRYKIIEKRQSVAFWCNPISGHATLYWYQQILGQGPKLLIQFQNNGVVDDSQLPKDRFSAERLKGVDSTLKIQPAKLEDSAVYLCASSLEPSGSAQYFGPGTRLTVT.

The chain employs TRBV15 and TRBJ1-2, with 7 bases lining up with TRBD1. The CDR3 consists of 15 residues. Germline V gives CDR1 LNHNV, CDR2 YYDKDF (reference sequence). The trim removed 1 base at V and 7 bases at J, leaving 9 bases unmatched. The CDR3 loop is CATSRGQGTRSGYTF. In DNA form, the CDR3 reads TGTGCCACCAGCAGAGGACAGGGAACACGCTCTGGCTACACCTTC. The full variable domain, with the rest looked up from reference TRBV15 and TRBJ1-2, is DAMVIQNPRYQVTQFGKPVTLSCSQTLNHNVMYWYQQKSSQAPKLLFHYYDKDFNNEADTPDNFQSRRPNTSFCFLDIRSPGLGDTAMYLCATSRGQGTRSGYTFGSGTRLTVV.

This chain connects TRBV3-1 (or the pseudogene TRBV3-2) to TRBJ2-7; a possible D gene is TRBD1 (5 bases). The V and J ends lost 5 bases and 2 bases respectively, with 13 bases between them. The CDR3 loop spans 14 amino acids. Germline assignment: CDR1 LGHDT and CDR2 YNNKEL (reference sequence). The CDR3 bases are TGTGCCAGCAGCTATTACAGGACGCCCTACGAGCAGTACTTC. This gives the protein CASSYYRTPYEQYF.

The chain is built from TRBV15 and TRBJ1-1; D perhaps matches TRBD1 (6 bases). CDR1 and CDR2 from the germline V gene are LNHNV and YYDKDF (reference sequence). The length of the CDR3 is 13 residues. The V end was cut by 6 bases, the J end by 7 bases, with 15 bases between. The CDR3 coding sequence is TGTGCCACCAGAGGGACATTACACCATGAAGCTTTCTTT. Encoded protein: CATRGTLHHEAFF.

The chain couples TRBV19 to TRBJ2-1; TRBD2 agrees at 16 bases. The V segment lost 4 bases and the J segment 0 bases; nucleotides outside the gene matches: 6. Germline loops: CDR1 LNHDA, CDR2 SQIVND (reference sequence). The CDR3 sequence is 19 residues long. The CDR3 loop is CASSSTGTSGGGSYNEQFF. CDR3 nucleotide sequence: TGTGCCAGTAGTAGCACCGGGACTAGCGGGGGGGGCTCCTACAATGAGCAGTTCTTC.

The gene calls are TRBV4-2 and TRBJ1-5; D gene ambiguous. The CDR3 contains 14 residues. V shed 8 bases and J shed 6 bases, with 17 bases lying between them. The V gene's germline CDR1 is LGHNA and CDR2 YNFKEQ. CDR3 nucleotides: TGTGCCAGCTCTCCGCTGGGAGTGAGTCAGCCCCAGCATTTT. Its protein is CASSPLGVSQPQHF.

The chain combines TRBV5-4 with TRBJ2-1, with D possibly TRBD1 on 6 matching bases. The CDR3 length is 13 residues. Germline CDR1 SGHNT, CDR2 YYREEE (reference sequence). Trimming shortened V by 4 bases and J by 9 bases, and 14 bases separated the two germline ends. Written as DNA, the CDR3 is TGTGCCAGCAGCGCCAGGGGACGGATTGAGCAGTTCTTC. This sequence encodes CASSARGRIEQFF.

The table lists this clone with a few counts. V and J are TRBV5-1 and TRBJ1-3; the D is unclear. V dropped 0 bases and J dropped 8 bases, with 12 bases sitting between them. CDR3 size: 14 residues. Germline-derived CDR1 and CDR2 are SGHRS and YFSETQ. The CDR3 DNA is TGCGCCAGCAGCTTGGAGGTCCCGTCGGACACCATATATTTT. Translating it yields CASSLEVPSDTIYF.

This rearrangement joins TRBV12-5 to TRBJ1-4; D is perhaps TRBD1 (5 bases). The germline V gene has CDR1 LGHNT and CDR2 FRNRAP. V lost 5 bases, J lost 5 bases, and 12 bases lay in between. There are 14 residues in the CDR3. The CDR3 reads CASGPGSTNEKLFF. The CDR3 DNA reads TGTGCTAGTGGTCCAGGGTCTACCAATGAAAAACTGTTTTTT.

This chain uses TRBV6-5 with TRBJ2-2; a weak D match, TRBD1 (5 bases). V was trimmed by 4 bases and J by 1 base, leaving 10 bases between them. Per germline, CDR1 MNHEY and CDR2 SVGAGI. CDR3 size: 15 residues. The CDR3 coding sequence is TGTGCCAGCAGTTTGGGCAGGGTGAACACCGGGGAGCTGTTTTTT. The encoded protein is CASSLGRVNTGELFF.

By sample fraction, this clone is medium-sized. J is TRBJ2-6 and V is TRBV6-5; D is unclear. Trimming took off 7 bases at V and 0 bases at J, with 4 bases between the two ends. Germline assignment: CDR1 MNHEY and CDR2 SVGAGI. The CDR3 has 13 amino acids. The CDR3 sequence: CASMISGANVLTF. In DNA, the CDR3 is TGTGCCAGCATGATCTCTGGGGCCAACGTCCTGACTTTC.

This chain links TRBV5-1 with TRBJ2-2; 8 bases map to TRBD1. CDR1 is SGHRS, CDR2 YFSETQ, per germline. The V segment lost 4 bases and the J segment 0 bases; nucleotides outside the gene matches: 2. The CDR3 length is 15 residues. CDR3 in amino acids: CASSPGGANTGELFF. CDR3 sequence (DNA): TGCGCCAGCAGCCCAGGGGGCGCGAACACCGGGGAGCTGTTTTTT. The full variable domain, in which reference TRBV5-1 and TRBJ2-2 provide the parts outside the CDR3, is KAGVTQTPRYLIKTRGQQVTLSCSPISGHRSVSWYQQTPGQGLQFLFEYFSETQRNKGNFPGRFSGRQFSNSRSEMNVSTLELGDSALYLCASSPGGANTGELFFGEGSRLTVL.

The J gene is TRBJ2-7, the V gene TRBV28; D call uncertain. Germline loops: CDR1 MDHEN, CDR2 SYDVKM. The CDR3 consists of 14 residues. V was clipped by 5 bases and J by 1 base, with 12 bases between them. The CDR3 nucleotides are TGTGCCAGCAGTCCTACGGGTCTTTCCTACGAGCAGTACTTC. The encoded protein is CASSPTGLSYEQYF.

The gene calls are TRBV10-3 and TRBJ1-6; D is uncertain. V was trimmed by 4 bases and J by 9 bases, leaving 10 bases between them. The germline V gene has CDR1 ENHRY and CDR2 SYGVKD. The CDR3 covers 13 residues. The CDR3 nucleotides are TGTGCCATCAGTGTTTCCCCCCGTTCACCCCTCCACTTT. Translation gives CAISVSPRSPLHF.

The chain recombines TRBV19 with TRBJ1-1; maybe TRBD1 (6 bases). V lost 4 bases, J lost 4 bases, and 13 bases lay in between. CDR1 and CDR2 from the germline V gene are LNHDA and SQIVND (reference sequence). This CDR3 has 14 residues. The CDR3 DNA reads TGTGCCAGTAGTACCCAGGGGAAGAGCACTGAAGCTTTCTTT. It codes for CASSTQGKSTEAFF.

The CDR3 loop is CASTRAGTQETQYF. CDR3 coding DNA: TGTGCCAGCACTCGTGCCGGGACCCAAGAGACCCAGTACTTC. The chain carries TRBV27 and TRBJ2-5, with D perhaps assigned TRBD1 or TRBD2 (5 bases each). The CDR3 extends over 14 amino acids. The germline gives CDR1 MNHEY, CDR2 SMNVEV (reference sequence). Trimming stripped 7 bases from V and 1 base from J, with 13 bases between.